This record covers a single T cell receptor beta chain. Antigen: not known. The sample originates from a study of neoadjuvant anti-PD-1 for oral cavity cancer. Study-level background: Around day 43, patients without progression received a fourth nivolumab dose before surgery. Study conclusions and caveats: With a few patients per group, TCR findings need larger cohorts. Higher pretreatment blood Treg/Th17 ratios correlated with higher pretreatment blood and lower post-treatment tumor TCRbeta clonality.

With 3 bases clipped from V and 7 bases from J, the junction kept 8 bases outside the gene matches. Germline V gives CDR1 SGHTA, CDR2 FQGTGA. The CDR3 extends over 15 amino acids. The time point denotes: after neoadjuvant nivolumab, at surgical resection. These newly diagnosed stage II-IVA oral cavity squamous cell carcinoma patients had no prior systemic or radiation treatment. Assay used: immunoSEQ multiplex PCR; TCRdb lists only in-frame clones, some missing. The sample includes 9,800 or so clones, roughly three fifths of them seen just once. This specimen was PBMCs, taken after nivolumab (anti-PD-1) treatment. V and J are TRBV7-3 and TRBJ2-1, with TRBD1 matching 8 bases. This receptor was identified in a person aged 35 to 85 with oral cavity squamous cell carcinoma. The CDR3 reads CASSLGGQGGNEQFF. CDR3 DNA sequence: TGTGCCAGCAGCTTGGGCGGACAGGGTGGAAATGAGCAGTTCTTC.